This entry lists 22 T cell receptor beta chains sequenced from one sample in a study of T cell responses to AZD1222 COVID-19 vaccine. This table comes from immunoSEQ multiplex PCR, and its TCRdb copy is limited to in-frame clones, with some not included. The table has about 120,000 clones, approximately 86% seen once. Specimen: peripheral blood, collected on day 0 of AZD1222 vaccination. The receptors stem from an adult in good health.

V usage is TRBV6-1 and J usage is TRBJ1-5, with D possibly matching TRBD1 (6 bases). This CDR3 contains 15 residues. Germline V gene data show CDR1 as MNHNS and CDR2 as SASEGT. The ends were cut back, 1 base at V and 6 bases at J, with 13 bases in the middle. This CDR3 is CASSEGGGHSQPQHF. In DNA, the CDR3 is TGTGCCAGCAGTGAAGGGGGGGGGCACAGTCAGCCCCAGCATTTT.

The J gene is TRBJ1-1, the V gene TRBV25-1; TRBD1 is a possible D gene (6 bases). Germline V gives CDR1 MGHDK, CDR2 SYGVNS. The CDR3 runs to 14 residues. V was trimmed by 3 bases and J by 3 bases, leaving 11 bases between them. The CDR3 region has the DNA TGTGCCAGCAGTGAGACCGGGACACACACTGAAGCTTTCTTT. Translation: CASSETGTHTEAFF.

The CDR3 region has the DNA TGTGCCAGCAGCCCGGCGGGTCGTAACTATGGCTACACCTTC. This encodes CASSPAGRNYGYTF. The J gene is TRBJ1-2, the V gene TRBV7-8; D remains ambiguous. The CDR3 covers 14 residues. CDR1 is SGHVS, CDR2 FQNEAQ, per germline. Trimming cost V 5 bases and J 1 base, with 11 bases left between them.

CDR3 in amino acids: CAWKGSYEQYF. As DNA, the CDR3 is TGTGCCTGGAAAGGCAGCTACGAGCAGTACTTC. J is TRBJ2-7 and V is TRBV30; unclear D gene. CDR1 and CDR2 from the germline V gene are GTSNPN and SVGIG (reference sequence). CDR3 length equals 11 residues. V was trimmed by 4 bases and J by 3 bases, leaving 7 bases between them.

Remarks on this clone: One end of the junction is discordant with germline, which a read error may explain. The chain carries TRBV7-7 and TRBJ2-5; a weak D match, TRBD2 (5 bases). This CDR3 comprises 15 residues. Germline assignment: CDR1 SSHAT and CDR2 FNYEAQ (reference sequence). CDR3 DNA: TGTGCTAGCAGCTCCACCCTCGCGGGCCAAGAGACCCAGTACTTC. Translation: CASSSTLAGQETQYF.

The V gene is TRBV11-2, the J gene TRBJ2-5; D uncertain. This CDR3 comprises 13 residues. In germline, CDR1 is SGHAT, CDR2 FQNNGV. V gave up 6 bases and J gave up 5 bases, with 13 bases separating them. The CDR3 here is CASRENYGETQYF. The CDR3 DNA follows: TGTGCCAGCAGGGAAAACTATGGGGAGACCCAGTACTTC. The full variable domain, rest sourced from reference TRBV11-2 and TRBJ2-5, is EAGVAQSPRYKIIEKRQSVAFWCNPISGHATLYWYQQILGQGPKLLIQFQNNGVVDDSQLPKDRFSAERLKGVDSTLKIQPAKLEDSAVYLCASRENYGETQYFGPGTRLLVL.

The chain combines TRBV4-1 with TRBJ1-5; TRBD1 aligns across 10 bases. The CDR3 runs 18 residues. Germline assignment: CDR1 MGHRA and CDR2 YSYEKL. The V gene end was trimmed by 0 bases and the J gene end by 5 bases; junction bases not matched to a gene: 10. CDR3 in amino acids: CASSQDLWAGQGDQPQHF. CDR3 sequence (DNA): TGCGCCAGCAGCCAAGATCTGTGGGCTGGACAGGGGGATCAGCCCCAGCATTTT.

Here the CDR3 DNA reads TGCGCCAGCAGCTTGGGAGGGGGATCTGGAAACACCATATATTTT. Protein: CASSLGGGSGNTIYF. The chain employs TRBV5-1 and TRBJ1-3; D is perhaps TRBD1 (6 bases). The V end was cut by 0 bases, the J end by 1 base, with 8 bases between. Germline V gene sequence: CDR1 SGHRS, CDR2 YFSETQ. The CDR3 has 15 residues.

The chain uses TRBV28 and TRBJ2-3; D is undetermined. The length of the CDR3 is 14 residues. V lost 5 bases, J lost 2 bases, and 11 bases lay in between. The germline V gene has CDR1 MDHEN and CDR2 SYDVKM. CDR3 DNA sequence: TGTGCCAGCAGTGCCTTAGGTCCCACAGATACGCAGTATTTT. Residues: CASSALGPTDTQYF.

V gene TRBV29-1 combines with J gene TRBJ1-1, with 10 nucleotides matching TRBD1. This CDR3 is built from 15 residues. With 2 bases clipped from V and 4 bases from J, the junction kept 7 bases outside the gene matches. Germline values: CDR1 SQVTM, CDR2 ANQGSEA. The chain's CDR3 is CSVEPDRGTSTEAFF. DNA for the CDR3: TGCAGCGTTGAACCGGACAGGGGGACTAGCACTGAAGCTTTCTTT.

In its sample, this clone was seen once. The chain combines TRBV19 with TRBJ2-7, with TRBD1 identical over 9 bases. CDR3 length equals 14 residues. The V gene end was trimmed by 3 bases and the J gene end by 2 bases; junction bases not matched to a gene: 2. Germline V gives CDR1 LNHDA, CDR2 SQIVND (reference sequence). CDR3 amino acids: CASSMGTGTYEQYF. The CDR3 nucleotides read TGTGCCAGTAGTATGGGGACAGGGACCTACGAGCAGTACTTC. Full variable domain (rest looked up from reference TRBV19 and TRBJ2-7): DGGITQSPKYLFRKEGQNVTLSCEQNLNHDAMYWYRQDPGQGLRLIYYSQIVNDFQKGDIAEGYSVSREKKESFPLTVTSAQKNPTAFYLCASSMGTGTYEQYFGPGTRLTVT.

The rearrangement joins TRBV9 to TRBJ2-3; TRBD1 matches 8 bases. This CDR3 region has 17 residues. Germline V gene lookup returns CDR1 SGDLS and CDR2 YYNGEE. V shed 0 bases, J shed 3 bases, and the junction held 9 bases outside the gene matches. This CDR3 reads CASSVGAGGASTDTQYF. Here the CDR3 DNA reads TGTGCCAGCAGCGTAGGGGCAGGGGGCGCATCGACAGATACGCAGTATTTT.

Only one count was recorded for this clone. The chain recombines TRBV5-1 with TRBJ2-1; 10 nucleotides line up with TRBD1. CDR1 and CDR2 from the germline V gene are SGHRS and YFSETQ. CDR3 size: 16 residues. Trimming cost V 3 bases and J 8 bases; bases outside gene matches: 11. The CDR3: CASSYKGGQGFDEQFF. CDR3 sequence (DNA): TGCGCCAGCAGCTATAAGGGGGGACAGGGGTTCGATGAGCAGTTCTTC.

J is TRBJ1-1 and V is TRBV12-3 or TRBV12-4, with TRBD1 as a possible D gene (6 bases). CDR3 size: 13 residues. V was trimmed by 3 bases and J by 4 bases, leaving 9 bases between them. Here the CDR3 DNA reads TGTGCCAGCAGTTTCCGAGGGGGCACTGAAGCTTTCTTT. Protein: CASSFRGGTEAFF.

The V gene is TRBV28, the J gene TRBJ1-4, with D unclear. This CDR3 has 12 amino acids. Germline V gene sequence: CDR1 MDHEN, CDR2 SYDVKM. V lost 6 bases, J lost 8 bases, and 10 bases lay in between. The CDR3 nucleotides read TGTGCCAGCAGCCCCCTCGACGAAAAACTGTTTTTT. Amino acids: CASSPLDEKLFF.

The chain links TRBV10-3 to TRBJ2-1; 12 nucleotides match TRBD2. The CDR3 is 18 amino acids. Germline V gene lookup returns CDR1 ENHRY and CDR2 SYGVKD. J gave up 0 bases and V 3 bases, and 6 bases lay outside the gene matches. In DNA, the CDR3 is TGTGCCATCAGTGATGATGGACTAGCGGGACGCTCCTACAATGAGCAGTTCTTC. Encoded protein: CAISDDGLAGRSYNEQFF.

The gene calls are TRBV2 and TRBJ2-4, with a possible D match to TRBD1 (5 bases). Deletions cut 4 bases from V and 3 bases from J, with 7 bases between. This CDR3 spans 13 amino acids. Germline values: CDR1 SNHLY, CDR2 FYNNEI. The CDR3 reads CASSGDSKNIQYF. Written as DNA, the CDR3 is TGTGCCAGCAGTGGCGACAGCAAAAACATTCAGTACTTC. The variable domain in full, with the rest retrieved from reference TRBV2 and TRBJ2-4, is EPEVTQTPSHQVTQMGQEVILRCVPISNHLYFYWYRQILGQKVEFLVSFYNNEISEKSEIFDDQFSVERPDGSNFTLKIRSTKLEDSAMYFCASSGDSKNIQYFGAGTRLSVL.

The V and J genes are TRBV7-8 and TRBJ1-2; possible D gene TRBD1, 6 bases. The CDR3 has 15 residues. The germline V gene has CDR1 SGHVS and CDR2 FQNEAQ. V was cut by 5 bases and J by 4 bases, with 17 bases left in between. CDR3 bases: TGTGCCAGCAGCCCGGCGGGGACGGGGGCCTATGGCTACACCTTC. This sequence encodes CASSPAGTGAYGYTF. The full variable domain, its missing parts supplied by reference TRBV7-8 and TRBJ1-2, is GAGVSQSPRYKVAKRGQDVALRCDPISGHVSLFWYQQALGQGPEFLTYFQNEAQLDKSGLPSDRFFAERPEGSVSTLKIQRTQQEDSAVYLCASSPAGTGAYGYTFGSGTRLTVV.

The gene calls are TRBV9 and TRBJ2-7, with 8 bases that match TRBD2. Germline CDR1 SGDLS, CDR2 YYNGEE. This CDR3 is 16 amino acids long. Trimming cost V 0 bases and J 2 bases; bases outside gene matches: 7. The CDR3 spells CASSVEPSGSTYEQYF. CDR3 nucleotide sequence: TGTGCCAGCAGCGTAGAACCGAGCGGGAGTACCTACGAGCAGTACTTC.

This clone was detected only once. The CDR3 reads CTSSYSGRSRYEQYF. Here the CDR3 DNA reads TGCACCAGCAGCTATAGCGGGAGAAGTCGCTACGAGCAGTACTTC. The J gene is TRBJ2-7, the V gene TRBV1; the listed D gene, TRBD2, was not tested against the DNA. TRBV1 corresponds to a pseudogene. The CDR3 has 15 residues.

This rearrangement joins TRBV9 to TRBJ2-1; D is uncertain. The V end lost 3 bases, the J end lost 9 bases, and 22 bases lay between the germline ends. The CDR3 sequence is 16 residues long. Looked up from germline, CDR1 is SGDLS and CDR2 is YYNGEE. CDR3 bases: TGTGCCAGCAGCGCCGTGCCGAGGCGCGGTATGTCTGAGCAGTTCTTC. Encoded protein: CASSAVPRRGMSEQFF.

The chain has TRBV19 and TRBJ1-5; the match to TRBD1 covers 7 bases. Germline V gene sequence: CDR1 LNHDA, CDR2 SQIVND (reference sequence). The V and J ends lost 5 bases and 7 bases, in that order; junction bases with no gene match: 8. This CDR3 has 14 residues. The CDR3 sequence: CASSLGQDRQPQHF. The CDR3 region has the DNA TGTGCCAGTAGTCTCGGACAGGATAGGCAGCCCCAGCATTTT.